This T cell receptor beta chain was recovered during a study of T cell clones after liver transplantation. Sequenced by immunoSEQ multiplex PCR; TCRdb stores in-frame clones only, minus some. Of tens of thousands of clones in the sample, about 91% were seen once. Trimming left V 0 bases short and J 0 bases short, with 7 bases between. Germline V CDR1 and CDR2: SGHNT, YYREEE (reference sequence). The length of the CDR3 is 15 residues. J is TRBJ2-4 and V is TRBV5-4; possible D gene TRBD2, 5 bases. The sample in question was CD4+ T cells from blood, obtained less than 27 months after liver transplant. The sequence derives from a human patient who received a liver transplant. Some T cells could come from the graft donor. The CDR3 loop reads CASSLGSAAKNIQYF. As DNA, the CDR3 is TGTGCCAGCAGCTTGGGTAGCGCAGCCAAAAACATTCAGTACTTC.